This T cell receptor beta chain was identified in a study of tumor-infiltrating lymphocytes in primary liver carcinoma. Study-level background: Patients included men and women of 30 to 69 years. Study-level results: Against blood, tumors held a significantly higher top-250-clone fraction (p = 0.039). Roughly 7-25% of top clones, and no more, occurred in all five tumor regions.

As to this clonotype: The antigen is undetermined. A single base separates this from a much larger clone, so it may be a read error.

The CDR3 consists of 16 residues. The germline V gene encodes CDR1 LNHDA and CDR2 SQIVND (reference sequence). TCR beta cDNA was prepared out of 500 ng total RNA by means of a constant-region primer. ARM-PCR was slightly modified, and three nested multiplex PCR rounds with it gave rise to the TCR beta libraries. A C-beta reverse primer and TRBV1-TRBV30 forward primers served in each of the first two PCR rounds, at 10 cycles apiece. TCRdb independently ran MiXCR on the multiplex PCR reads; one entry per CDR3 protein. The table shows 100,000 to 120,000 distinct CDR3 sequences, with around 83% occurring only once. It was from around 20-30 mg of unsorted bulk tissue that RNA and DNA were co-extracted. Chronic HBV infection, untreated so far, was present in the patients.

The chain carries TRBV19 and TRBJ2-6; D may correspond to TRBD1 or TRBD2 (5 bases each). This TCR was sampled from a man aged 35-49 years with primary liver carcinoma and hepatitis B virus infection. Material for sequencing was liver tumor tissue from sampling region 3. The subset: tumor region T3, left-lateral pole. The CDR3 loop is CVSSIKGTSGANVLTF. The CDR3 nucleotides are TGTGTCAGTAGTATAAAAGGGACCTCTGGGGCCAACGTCCTGACTTTC.